This T cell receptor (beta chain) was captured by sequencing in a study of spatial heterogeneity in lung cancer. This CDR3 comprises 11 residues. Trimming pared 2 bases from V and 13 bases from J, leaving 12 bases between. Germline assignment: CDR1 DFQATT and CDR2 SNEGSKA (reference sequence). Via MiXCR, TCRdb re-called the 5' RACE reads, giving one row per CDR3 protein. In the table there are approximately 12,000 distinct CDR3 sequences, around 5% of which are singletons. The sample holds many counts of this clonotype. This beta chain is a stray sequence in a library constructed for alpha chains; its clone size is not meaningful. This sample's time point: sample taken at primary tumor resection. Unsorted whole RNA of tumor, nontumor lung or frozen PBMC was sequenced. The donor group consisted of approximately 77 patients who had untreated, early-stage non-small cell lung cancer.

The sequence was obtained from a human donor with early-stage non-small cell lung cancer. V gene TRBV20-1 combines with J gene TRBJ1-5; tentatively, D is TRBD1 (5 bases). The material sequenced was lung tumor tissue, taken at surgery. CDR3 sequence: CSARRDRLQHF. The CDR3, as DNA: TGCAGTGCTAGACGGGACCGATTGCAGCATTTT.